This TCR beta chain was documented in a study of cytomegalovirus exposure and HLA in healthy donors. Whole-study findings and limits: One variant, a missense change in DCLRE1C, was linked in a later analysis to TCR beta V- and J-gene trimming.

On this clone itself: Its antigen remains unknown.

The CDR3 covers 11 residues. J was trimmed by 7 bases and V by 11 bases; bases with no gene match: 4. Germline V gene lookup returns CDR1 MDHEN and CDR2 SYDVKM. It was with 60 Vbeta and 13 Jbeta primers that the PCR ran. Produced via immunoSEQ multiplex PCR; TCRdb's table is partial and in-frame only. This sample has just over 150,000 clones, with about three quarters found just once. The sequence came from a woman in her twenties or thirties in good health and CMV-seronegative. The chain uses TRBV28 and TRBJ2-1; 8 nucleotides line up with TRBD1. The sequenced sample consisted of PBMCs. The CDR3: CAGQGPNEQFF. CDR3 sequence (DNA): TGTGCCGGACAGGGTCCGAATGAGCAGTTCTTC.